This T cell receptor beta chain comes out of a study of OX40 agonist ivuxolimab in advanced cancers. The repertoire was sequenced with immunoSEQ multiplex PCR; TCRdb's copy has only in-frame clones and lacks some. Of 96,000 or so clones in the sample, 84% were seen once. The germline V gene has CDR1 MDHEN and CDR2 SYDVKM. The CDR3 length is 14 residues. V lost 3 bases, J lost 2 bases, and 10 bases lay in between. The TCR originated in an adult with an advanced solid tumor such as melanoma, head and neck, liver or kidney cancer. The sample consisted of CD4+ or CD8+ T cells sorted from blood, taken in a trial of the OX40 agonist ivuxolimab. The chain combines TRBV28 with TRBJ2-5; D perhaps matches TRBD2 (5 bases). The CDR3 loop is CASSFGVGQETQYF. Written as DNA, the CDR3 is TGTGCCAGCAGTTTCGGGGTTGGGCAAGAGACCCAGTACTTC.